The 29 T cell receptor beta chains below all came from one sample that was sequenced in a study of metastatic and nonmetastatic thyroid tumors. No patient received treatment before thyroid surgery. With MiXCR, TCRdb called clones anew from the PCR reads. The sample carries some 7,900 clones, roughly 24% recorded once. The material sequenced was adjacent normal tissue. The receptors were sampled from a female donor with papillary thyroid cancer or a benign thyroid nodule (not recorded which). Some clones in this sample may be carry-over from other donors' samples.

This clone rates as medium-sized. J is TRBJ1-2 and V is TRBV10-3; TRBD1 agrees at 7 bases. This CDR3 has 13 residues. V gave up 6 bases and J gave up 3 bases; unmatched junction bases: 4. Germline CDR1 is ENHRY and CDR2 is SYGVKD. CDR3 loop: CAISGDSDYGYTF. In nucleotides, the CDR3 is TGTGCCATCAGCGGGGACAGTGACTATGGCTACACCTTC.

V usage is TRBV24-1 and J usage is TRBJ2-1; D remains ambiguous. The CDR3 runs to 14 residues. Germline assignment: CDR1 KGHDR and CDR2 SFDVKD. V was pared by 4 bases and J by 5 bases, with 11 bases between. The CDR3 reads CATSDPTNNNEQFF. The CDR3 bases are TGTGCCACCAGTGACCCTACTAATAACAATGAGCAGTTCTTC.

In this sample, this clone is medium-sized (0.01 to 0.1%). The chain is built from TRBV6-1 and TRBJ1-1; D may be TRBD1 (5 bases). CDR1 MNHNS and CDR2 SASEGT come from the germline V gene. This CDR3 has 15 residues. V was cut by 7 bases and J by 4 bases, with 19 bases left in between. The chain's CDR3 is CASTPPWGEGTEAFF. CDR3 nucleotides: TGTGCCAGCACTCCACCCTGGGGGGAGGGCACTGAAGCTTTCTTT.

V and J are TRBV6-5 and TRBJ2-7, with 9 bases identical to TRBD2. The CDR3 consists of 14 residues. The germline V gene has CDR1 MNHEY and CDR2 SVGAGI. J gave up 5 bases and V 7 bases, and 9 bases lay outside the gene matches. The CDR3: CASISSGRTHEQYF. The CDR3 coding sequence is TGTGCCAGCATTTCAAGCGGGAGGACCCACGAGCAGTACTTC.

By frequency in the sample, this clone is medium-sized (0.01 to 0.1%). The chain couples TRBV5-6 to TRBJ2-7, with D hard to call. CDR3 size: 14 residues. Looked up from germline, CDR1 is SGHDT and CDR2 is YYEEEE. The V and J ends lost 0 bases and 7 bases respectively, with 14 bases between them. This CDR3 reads CASSLAPSVVEQYF. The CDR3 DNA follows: TGTGCCAGCAGCTTGGCCCCATCGGTTGTAGAGCAGTACTTC.

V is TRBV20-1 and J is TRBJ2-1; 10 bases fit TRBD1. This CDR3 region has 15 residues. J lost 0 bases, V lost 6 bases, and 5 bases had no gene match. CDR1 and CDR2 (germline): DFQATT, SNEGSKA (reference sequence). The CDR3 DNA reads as TGCAGTGCCAGCAGGACAGGGGGCTCCTACAATGAGCAGTTCTTC. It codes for CSASRTGGSYNEQFF.

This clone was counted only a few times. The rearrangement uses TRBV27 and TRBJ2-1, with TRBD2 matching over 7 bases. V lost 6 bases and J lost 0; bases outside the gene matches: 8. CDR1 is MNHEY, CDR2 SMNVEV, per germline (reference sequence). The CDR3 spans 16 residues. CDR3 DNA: TGTGCCAGCAGCTTAAGAGCGGGGAGCTCCTACAATGAGCAGTTCTTC. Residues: CASSLRAGSSYNEQFF.

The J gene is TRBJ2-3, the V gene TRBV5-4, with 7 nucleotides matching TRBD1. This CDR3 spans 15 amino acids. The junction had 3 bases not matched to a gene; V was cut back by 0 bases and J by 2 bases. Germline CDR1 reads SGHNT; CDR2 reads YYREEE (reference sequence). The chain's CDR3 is CASSLGTGVTDTQYF. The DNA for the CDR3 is TGTGCCAGCAGCTTGGGGACAGGCGTCACAGATACGCAGTATTTT.

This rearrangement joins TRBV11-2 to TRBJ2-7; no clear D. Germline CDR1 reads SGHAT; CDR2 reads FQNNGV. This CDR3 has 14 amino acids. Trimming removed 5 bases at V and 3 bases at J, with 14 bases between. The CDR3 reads CASSLELGRYEQYF. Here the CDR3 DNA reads TGTGCCAGCAGCCTCGAGTTGGGCCGCTACGAGCAGTACTTC.

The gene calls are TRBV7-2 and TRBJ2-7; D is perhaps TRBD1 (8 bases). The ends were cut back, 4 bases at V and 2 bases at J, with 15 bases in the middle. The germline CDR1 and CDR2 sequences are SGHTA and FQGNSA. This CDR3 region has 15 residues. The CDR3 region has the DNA TGTGCCAGCAGCTCCACGGGGGGACAGGCCTACGAGCAGTACTTC. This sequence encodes CASSSTGGQAYEQYF.

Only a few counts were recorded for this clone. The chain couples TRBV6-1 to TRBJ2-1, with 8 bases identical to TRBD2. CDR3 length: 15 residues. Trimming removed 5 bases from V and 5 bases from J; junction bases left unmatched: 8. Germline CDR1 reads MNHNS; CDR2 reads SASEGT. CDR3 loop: CASSPFSGVNNEQFF. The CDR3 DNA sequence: TGTGCCAGCAGTCCTTTTAGCGGGGTTAACAATGAGCAGTTCTTC.

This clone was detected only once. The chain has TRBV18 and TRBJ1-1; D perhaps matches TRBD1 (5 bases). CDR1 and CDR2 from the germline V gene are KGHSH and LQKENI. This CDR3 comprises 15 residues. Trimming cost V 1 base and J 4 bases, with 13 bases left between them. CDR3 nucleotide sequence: TGTGCCAGCTCACCACGTCGGGATCAGGGCACTGAAGCTTTCTTT. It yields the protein CASSPRRDQGTEAFF.

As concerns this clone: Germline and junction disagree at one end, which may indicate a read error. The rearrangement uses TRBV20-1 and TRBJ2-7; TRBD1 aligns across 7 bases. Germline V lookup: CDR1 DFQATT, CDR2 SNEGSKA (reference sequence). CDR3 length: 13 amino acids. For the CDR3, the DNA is TGCAGTCCTAGTGGGGGACAGACCTACGAGCAGTACTTC. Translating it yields CSPSGGQTYEQYF.

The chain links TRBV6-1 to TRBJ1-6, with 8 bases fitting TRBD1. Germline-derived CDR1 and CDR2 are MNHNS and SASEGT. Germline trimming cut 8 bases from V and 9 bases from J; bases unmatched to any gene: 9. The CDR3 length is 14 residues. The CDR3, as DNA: TGTGCCAGCCAGACAGGGGAAAAGAGTTCACCCCTCCACTTT. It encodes CASQTGEKSSPLHF.

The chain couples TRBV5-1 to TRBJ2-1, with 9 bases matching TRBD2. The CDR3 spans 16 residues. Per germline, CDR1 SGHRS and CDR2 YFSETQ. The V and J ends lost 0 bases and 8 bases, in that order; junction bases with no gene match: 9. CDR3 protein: CASSLGAGGASDEQFF. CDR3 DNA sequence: TGCGCCAGCAGCTTGGGTGCGGGAGGGGCTAGCGATGAGCAGTTCTTC.

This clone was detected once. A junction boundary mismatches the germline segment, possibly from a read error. This chain's CDR3 is CASILDQRREGYTF. Written as DNA, the CDR3 is TGTGCCAGCATCTTAGACCAAAGACGCGAGGGCTACACCTTC. The chain is built from TRBV7-2 and TRBJ1-2; D is undetermined. Germline values: CDR1 SGHTA, CDR2 FQGNSA. There are 14 residues in the CDR3.

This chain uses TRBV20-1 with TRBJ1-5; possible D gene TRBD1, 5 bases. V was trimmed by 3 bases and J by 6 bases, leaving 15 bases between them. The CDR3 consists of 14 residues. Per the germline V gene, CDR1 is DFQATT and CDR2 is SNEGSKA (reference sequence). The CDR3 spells CSARPGPSSQPQHF. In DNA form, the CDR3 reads TGCAGTGCTAGGCCGGGACCGTCCAGTCAGCCCCAGCATTTT.

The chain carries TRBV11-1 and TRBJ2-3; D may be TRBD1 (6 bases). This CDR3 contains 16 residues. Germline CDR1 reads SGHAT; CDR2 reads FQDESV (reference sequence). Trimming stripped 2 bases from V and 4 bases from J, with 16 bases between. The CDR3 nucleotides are TGTGCCAGCAGCTTAACCGGGACATGTCTCGCAGATACGCAGTATTTT. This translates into CASSLTGTCLADTQYF.

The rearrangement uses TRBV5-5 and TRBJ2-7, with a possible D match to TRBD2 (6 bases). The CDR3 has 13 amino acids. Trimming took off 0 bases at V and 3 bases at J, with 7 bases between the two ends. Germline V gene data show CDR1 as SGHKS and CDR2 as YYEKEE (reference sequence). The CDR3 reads CASSLGGNYEQYF. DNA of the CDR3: TGTGCCAGCAGCTTGGGCGGGAACTACGAGCAGTACTTC.

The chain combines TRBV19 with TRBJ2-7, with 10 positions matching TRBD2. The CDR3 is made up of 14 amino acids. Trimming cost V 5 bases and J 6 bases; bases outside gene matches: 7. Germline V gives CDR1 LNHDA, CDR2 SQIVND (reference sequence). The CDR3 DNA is TGTGCCAGTAGTTCAGCGGGAGGGCCTGGCGAGCAGTACTTC. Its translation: CASSSAGGPGEQYF.

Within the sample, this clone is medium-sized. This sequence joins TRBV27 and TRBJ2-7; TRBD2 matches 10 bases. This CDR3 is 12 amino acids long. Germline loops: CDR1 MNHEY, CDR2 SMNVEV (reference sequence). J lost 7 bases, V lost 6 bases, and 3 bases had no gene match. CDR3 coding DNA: TGTGCCAGCAGCCGTAGCGGGGGGGAGCAGTACTTC. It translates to CASSRSGGEQYF.

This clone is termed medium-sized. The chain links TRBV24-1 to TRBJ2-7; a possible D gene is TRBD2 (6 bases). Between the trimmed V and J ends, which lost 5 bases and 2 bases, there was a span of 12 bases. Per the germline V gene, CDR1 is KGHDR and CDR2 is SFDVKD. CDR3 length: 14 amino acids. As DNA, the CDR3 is TGTGCCACCAGTGCCTCCGCGGGGCCCTACGAGCAGTACTTC. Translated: CATSASAGPYEQYF.

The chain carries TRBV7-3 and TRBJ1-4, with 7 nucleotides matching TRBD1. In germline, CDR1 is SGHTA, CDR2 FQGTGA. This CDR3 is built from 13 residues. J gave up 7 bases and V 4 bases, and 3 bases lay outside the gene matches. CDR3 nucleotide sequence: TGTGCCAGCAGCTCACAGGGGCCTGAAAAACTGTTTTTT. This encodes CASSSQGPEKLFF.

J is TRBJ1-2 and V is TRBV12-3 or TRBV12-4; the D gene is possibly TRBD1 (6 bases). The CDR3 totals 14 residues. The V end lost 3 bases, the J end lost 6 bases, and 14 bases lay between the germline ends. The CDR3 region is CASSLSGGSDGYTF. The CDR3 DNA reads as TGTGCCAGCAGTTTGTCGGGGGGCTCGGATGGCTACACCTTC.

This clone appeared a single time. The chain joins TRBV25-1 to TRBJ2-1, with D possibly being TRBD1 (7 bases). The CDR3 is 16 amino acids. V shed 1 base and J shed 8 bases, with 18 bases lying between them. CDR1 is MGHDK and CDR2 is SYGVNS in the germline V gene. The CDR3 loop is CASSESGRGAPDEQFF. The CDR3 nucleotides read TGTGCCAGCAGTGAATCGGGCAGGGGGGCGCCCGATGAGCAGTTCTTC.

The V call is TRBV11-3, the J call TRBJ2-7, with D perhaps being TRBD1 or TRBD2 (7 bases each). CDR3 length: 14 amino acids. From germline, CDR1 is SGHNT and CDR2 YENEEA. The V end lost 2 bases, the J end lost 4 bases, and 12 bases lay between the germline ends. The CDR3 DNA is TGTGCCAGCAGCTTATCAGGGGGGGAATACGAGCAGTACTTC. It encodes CASSLSGGEYEQYF. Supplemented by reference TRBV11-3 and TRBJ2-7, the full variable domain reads EAGVVQSPRYKIIEKKQPVAFWCNPISGHNTLYWYLQNLGQGPELLIRYENEEAVDDSQLPKDRFSAERLKGVDSTLKIQPAELGDSAVYLCASSLSGGEYEQYFGPGTRLTVT.

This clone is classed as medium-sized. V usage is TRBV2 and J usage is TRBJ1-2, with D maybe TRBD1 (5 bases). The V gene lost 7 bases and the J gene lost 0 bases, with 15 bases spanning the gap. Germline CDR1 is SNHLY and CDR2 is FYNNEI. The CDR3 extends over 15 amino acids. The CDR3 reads CASTPGRLANYGYTF. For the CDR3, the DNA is TGTGCCAGCACCCCGGGACGGTTAGCTAACTATGGCTACACCTTC. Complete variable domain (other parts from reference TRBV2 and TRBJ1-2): EPEVTQTPSHQVTQMGQEVILRCVPISNHLYFYWYRQILGQKVEFLVSFYNNEISEKSEIFDDQFSVERPDGSNFTLKIRSTKLEDSAMYFCASTPGRLANYGYTFGSGTRLTVV.

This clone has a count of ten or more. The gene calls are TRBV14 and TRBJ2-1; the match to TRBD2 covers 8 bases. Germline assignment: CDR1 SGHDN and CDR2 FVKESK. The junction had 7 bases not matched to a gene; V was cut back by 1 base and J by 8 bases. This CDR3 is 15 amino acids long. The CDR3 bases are TGTGCCAGCAGCCAAGTACTCGGGGGGGGGCATGAGCAGTTCTTC. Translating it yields CASSQVLGGGHEQFF.

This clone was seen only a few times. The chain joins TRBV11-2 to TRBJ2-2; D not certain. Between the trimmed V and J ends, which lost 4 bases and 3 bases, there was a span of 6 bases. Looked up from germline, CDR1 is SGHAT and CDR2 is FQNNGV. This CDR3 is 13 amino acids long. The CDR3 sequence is CASSSLYTGELFF. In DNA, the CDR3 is TGTGCCAGCAGCTCCCTCTACACCGGGGAGCTGTTTTTT.